This T cell receptor beta chain is drawn from a study of vaccination and CD4 T cells after COVID-19. Treatment in this sample: approximately 9-day PBMC culture with coronavirus spike peptide pools or control peptides (ViraFEST assay). Expansion of antigen-specific T cells with peptide pools by ViraFEST preceded sequencing of TCRs. This clonotype was recorded only once. The antigen remains unidentified. Cultured CD4+ T cells had their DNA profiled by the Oncomine TCR Beta short-read assay. Cultured CD4+ T cells yielded the extracted genomic DNA. TCRdb fed the PCR reads into MiXCR, producing one record per CDR3 protein. The table records 16,000 or so distinct CDR3 sequences, approximately 77% of them present only once. The study's findings and limits: From around 21 to 38, the median of SARS-CoV-2-reactive clonotypes rose without reaching significance. Convalescent patients gained a median 86.3% of their reactive clones only post-vaccination.

This receptor was identified in a human donor who received a COVID-19 vaccine. The sequencing used CD4+ T cells from blood, cultured in vitro, collected after SARS-CoV-2 vaccination.

The CDR3 here is CAWSEGQLMNTEAFF. DNA for the CDR3: TGTGCCTGGAGTGAGGGACAGCTTATGAACACTGAAGCTTTCTTT. The V and J genes are TRBV30 and TRBJ1-1; TRBD1 agrees at 7 bases. CDR1 GTSNPN and CDR2 SVGIG come from the germline V gene (reference sequence). The CDR3 consists of 15 residues. The V and J ends lost 1 base and 0 bases, in that order; junction bases with no gene match: 5.